Presented here are 30 T cell receptor beta chains from one specimen sequenced in a study of blood T cell repertoires in COVID-19. TCRdb's table, derived via immunoSEQ multiplex PCR, lists solely in-frame clones and lacks some. The table shows approximately 180,000 clones, with around 85% occurring only once. Sequencing used peripheral blood. The receptors shown here come from a woman older than 75 with acute or convalescent COVID-19.

V and J are TRBV5-1 and TRBJ1-1; 7 bases line up with TRBD1. The CDR3 is 14 residues long. CDR1 is SGHRS and CDR2 is YFSETQ in the germline V gene. Unmatched junction bases numbered 5, after V lost 5 bases and J lost 1 base. The CDR3 nucleotides are TGCGCCAGCAGTCAACAGGGGCAGAACACTGAAGCTTTCTTT. Translated, it gives CASSQQGQNTEAFF. The entire variable domain, with the rest obtained from reference TRBV5-1 and TRBJ1-1, is as follows: KAGVTQTPRYLIKTRGQQVTLSCSPISGHRSVSWYQQTPGQGLQFLFEYFSETQRNKGNFPGRFSGRQFSNSRSEMNVSTLELGDSALYLCASSQQGQNTEAFFGQGTRLTVV.

The rearrangement joins TRBV5-4 to TRBJ1-1; no firm D call. CDR3 length: 12 residues. The V end lost 1 base, the J end lost 2 bases, and 3 bases lay between the germline ends. Germline CDR1 and CDR2: SGHNT and YYREEE (reference sequence). The CDR3 nucleotides read TGTGCCAGCAGCTTGACAAACACTGAAGCTTTCTTT. This sequence encodes CASSLTNTEAFF.

The chain uses TRBV4-1 and TRBJ2-1, with a tentative D call TRBD2 (5 bases). Between the trimmed V and J ends, which lost 3 bases and 10 bases, there was a span of 13 bases. The CDR3 totals 13 residues. Looked up from germline, CDR1 is MGHRA and CDR2 is YSYEKL. Here the CDR3 reads CASSQAGRAEQFF. The CDR3 DNA reads TGCGCCAGCAGCCAGGCGGGCCGGGCCGAGCAGTTCTTC.

The chain employs TRBV6-2 or TRBV6-3 and TRBJ1-2; tentatively, D is TRBD1 (5 bases). From germline, CDR1 is MNHEY and CDR2 SVGEGT. With 0 bases removed from V and 5 bases from J, the gap between germline ends came to 19 bases. The CDR3 sequence is 17 residues long. CDR3 loop: CASSYSIRGPDLYGYTF. The CDR3 nucleotides are TGTGCCAGCAGTTACTCGATAAGGGGCCCGGATCTGTATGGCTACACCTTC.

V usage is TRBV19 and J usage is TRBJ2-3; 8 bases fit TRBD2. This CDR3 is built from 14 residues. V lost 5 bases and J lost 5; bases outside the gene matches: 6. Germline CDR1 is LNHDA and CDR2 is SQIVND (reference sequence). In DNA form, the CDR3 reads TGTGCCAGTAGTGAGACGGGGGGGCGAGATACGCAGTATTTT. It codes for CASSETGGRDTQYF.

This sequence joins TRBV19 and TRBJ2-2; 8 bases align to TRBD2. CDR3 length: 15 residues. The J segment lost 4 bases and the V segment lost 5 bases, leaving 6 bases of the junction unmatched. Per germline, CDR1 LNHDA and CDR2 SQIVND (reference sequence). The CDR3 DNA is TGTGCCAGTAGTGGACCCGGGACTAGCACCGGGGAGCTGTTTTTT. Residues: CASSGPGTSTGELFF.

This clone was found once. The V call is TRBV7-6, the J call TRBJ2-7; D is ambiguous. With 1 base removed from V and 0 bases from J, the gap between germline ends came to 10 bases. Germline CDR1 and CDR2: SGHVS and FNYEAQ. The CDR3 contains 15 residues. CDR3 nucleotides: TGTGCCAGCAGCTTAGGAACACCCGTCTCCTACGAGCAGTACTTC. It codes for CASSLGTPVSYEQYF.

This chain uses TRBV2 with TRBJ1-1; unclear D gene. The germline V gene encodes CDR1 SNHLY and CDR2 FYNNEI. The CDR3 extends over 12 amino acids. Trimming stripped 11 bases from V and 0 bases from J, with 10 bases between. The CDR3 spells CAQAKMNTEAFF. The DNA for the CDR3 is TGTGCCCAAGCAAAAATGAACACTGAAGCTTTCTTT.

This clone has only a few counts. The J gene is TRBJ2-1, the V gene TRBV11-3, with 9 positions matching TRBD2. The CDR3 has 18 amino acids. J gave up 4 bases and V 0 bases, and 10 bases lay outside the gene matches. Germline CDR1 and CDR2: SGHNT and YENEEA. Here the CDR3 reads CASSLDRGSGGAYNEQFF. For the CDR3, the DNA is TGTGCCAGCAGCTTAGATCGGGGTAGCGGGGGTGCGTACAATGAGCAGTTCTTC.

This clone has a handful of counts. The chain combines TRBV18 with TRBJ1-5; tentative D call: TRBD1 (5 bases). Trimming removed 2 bases from V and 6 bases from J, with 11 bases in between. Germline V lookup: CDR1 KGHSH, CDR2 LQKENI. The CDR3 length is 14 residues. CDR3 amino acids: CASSPGAGVQPQHF. CDR3 nucleotides: TGTGCCAGCTCACCAGGGGCTGGGGTTCAGCCCCAGCATTTT.

CDR3 nucleotides: TGTGCCAGCAGCAAAGGGAGGGACCGCGGCGCAGATACGCAGTATTTT. Its protein is CASSKGRDRGADTQYF. The chain employs TRBV21-1 and TRBJ2-3; the table's D gene call, TRBD2, was not cross checked with the DNA. TRBV21-1 is a recognized pseudogene. The CDR3 is 16 residues long.

The chain combines TRBV21-1 with TRBJ2-5; no check of the table's D call, TRBD2, against the DNA was made. TRBV21-1 is described as a pseudogene. The CDR3 spans 14 residues. The DNA of the CDR3 is TGTGCCAGCAGCAAAGTCGCTTGCCGGGAGACCCAGTACTTC. Translation gives CASSKVACRETQYF.

The table lists this clone with a few counts. V and J are TRBV2 and TRBJ1-5, with D perhaps TRBD1 (5 bases). Per germline, CDR1 SNHLY and CDR2 FYNNEI. CDR3 length: 13 residues. Trimming stripped 5 bases from V and 7 bases from J, with 12 bases between. CDR3 in DNA: TGTGCCAGCAGTCTAGAAGGGGAACAGCCCCAGCATTTT. Its translation is CASSLEGEQPQHF.

This clone was seen just once. In DNA, the CDR3 is TGCAGTGCTGGCGGCCAGTACTTC. Encoded protein: CSAGGQYF. The V gene is TRBV20-1, the J gene TRBJ2-5, with no clear D. Germline values: CDR1 DFQATT, CDR2 SNEGSKA (reference sequence). V shed 5 bases and J shed 10 bases, with 5 bases lying between them. The length of the CDR3 is 8 residues.

The chain joins TRBV7-3 to TRBJ2-1; 9 bases fit TRBD2. CDR1 SGHTA and CDR2 FQGTGA come from the germline V gene. J gave up 5 bases and V 3 bases, and 5 bases lay outside the gene matches. The CDR3 is made up of 15 amino acids. In DNA, the CDR3 is TGTGCCAGCAGCTTTAGCGGGAGTCGAAACAATGAGCAGTTCTTC. As protein: CASSFSGSRNNEQFF.

This clone was observed many times. The same CDR3 is also encoded by other DNA sequences in this sample. The V and J genes are TRBV7-9 and TRBJ1-3, with 11 bases aligning to TRBD1. V lost 4 bases and J lost 4; bases outside the gene matches: 3. This CDR3 is 15 amino acids long. Per germline, CDR1 SEHNR and CDR2 FQNEAQ (reference sequence). The CDR3 reads CASSWGQGEGNTIYF. The CDR3 nucleotides read TGTGCCAGCAGCTGGGGACAGGGGGAAGGAAACACCATATATTTT. Full variable domain (outside the CDR3, taken from reference TRBV7-9 and TRBJ1-3): DTGVSQNPRHKITKRGQNVTFRCDPISEHNRLYWYRQTLGQGPEFLTYFQNEAQLEKSRLLSDRFSAERPKGSFSTLEIQRTEQGDSAMYLCASSWGQGEGNTIYFGEGSWLTVV.

J is TRBJ1-3 and V is TRBV18; possible D gene TRBD1, 5 bases. Per the germline V gene, CDR1 is KGHSH and CDR2 is LQKENI. CDR3 size: 15 residues. Trimming cost V 2 bases and J 0 bases, with 8 bases left between them. The CDR3 region is CASSPGAYSGNTIYF. The DNA for the CDR3 is TGTGCCAGCTCACCAGGGGCATACTCTGGAAACACCATATATTTT.

This clone was recorded once. The chain is built from TRBV21-1 and TRBJ1-3. TRBV21-1 is a listed pseudogene. CDR3 length: 17 residues. CDR3 region: CASTPWGGSISGNTIYF. The DNA of the CDR3 is TGTGCCAGCACCCCCTGGGGGGGATCGATCTCTGGAAACACCATATATTTT.

The chain uses TRBV19 and TRBJ1-1; D not resolved. The germline V gene encodes CDR1 LNHDA and CDR2 SQIVND (reference sequence). V was shortened by 5 bases and J by 4 bases, with 17 bases between the two germline ends. The CDR3 sequence is 15 residues long. The CDR3 sequence: CASSSVGSLGTEAFF. The CDR3 DNA sequence: TGTGCCAGTAGTTCAGTGGGGAGTTTGGGCACTGAAGCTTTCTTT.

The rearrangement uses TRBV5-4 and TRBJ1-1; 12 positions match TRBD1. This CDR3 is 17 amino acids long. Trimming cost V 5 bases and J 6 bases; bases outside gene matches: 14. The V gene's germline CDR1 is SGHNT and CDR2 YYREEE (reference sequence). In nucleotides, the CDR3 is TGTGCCAGCAGTCCGGGGCGGGGACAGGGGGCTTGGGCTGAAGCTTTCTTT. Residues: CASSPGRGQGAWAEAFF.

CDR3 sequence reads: CASSEGQGYNSPLHF. The CDR3 DNA is TGTGCCAGCAGTGAAGGCCAGGGTTATAATTCACCCCTCCACTTT. This sequence joins TRBV25-1 and TRBJ1-6; tentative D call: TRBD1 (5 bases). CDR1 MGHDK and CDR2 SYGVNS come from the germline V gene. The CDR3 loop spans 15 amino acids. Trimming removed 2 bases at V and 4 bases at J, with 9 bases between.

This rearrangement joins TRBV1 to TRBJ2-1; the table calls TRBD1, which could not be checked here. TRBV1 is tagged as a pseudogene. The CDR3 spans 14 residues. The CDR3 nucleotides read TGCACCAGCAGCCAGGGGACAGGGGGGTATGAGCAGTTCTTC. Protein: CTSSQGTGGYEQFF.

Ten or more counts support this clone. The chain uses TRBV9 and TRBJ1-6, with D perhaps matching TRBD1 (5 bases). Germline V lookup: CDR1 SGDLS, CDR2 YYNGEE. Trimming cost V 2 bases and J 7 bases, with 10 bases left between them. The CDR3 spans 14 residues. CDR3 nucleotide sequence: TGTGCCAGCAGCGTTCAAAGGGGAAATTCACCCCTCCACTTT. Translation gives CASSVQRGNSPLHF.

The chain couples TRBV28 to TRBJ2-7; 10 bases are shared with TRBD1. The germline gives CDR1 MDHEN, CDR2 SYDVKM. The ends lost 6 bases at V and 2 bases at J; junction bases unmatched: 4. The CDR3 has 14 residues. Written as DNA, the CDR3 is TGTGCCAGCAGAATCGGGACAGGGGCCTACGAGCAGTACTTC. Its translation: CASRIGTGAYEQYF.

The rearrangement joins TRBV5-1 to TRBJ1-5, with D possibly matching TRBD1 (6 bases). Germline V CDR1 and CDR2: SGHRS, YFSETQ. V lost 5 bases to trimming and J lost 7 bases, with 16 bases between them. The length of the CDR3 is 14 residues. CDR3: CASSPLGAWQPQHF. CDR3 DNA sequence: TGCGCCAGCAGTCCTCTGGGGGCATGGCAGCCCCAGCATTTT.

The CDR3 bases are TGCGCCAGCAGCCTCGACAGGGGGCTGGAGACCCAGTACTTC. This translates into CASSLDRGLETQYF. The chain carries TRBV5-1 and TRBJ2-5; 10 nucleotides align to TRBD1. The CDR3 extends over 14 amino acids. Germline V gives CDR1 SGHRS, CDR2 YFSETQ. V lost 4 bases, J lost 5 bases, and 5 bases stayed unmatched.

This chain links TRBV10-2 with TRBJ1-6; D unclear. Germline CDR1 WSHSY, CDR2 SAAADI. V was pared by 10 bases and J by 5 bases, with 15 bases between. The CDR3 covers 14 residues. The CDR3 region has the DNA TGCGCCACCGCCCCCCCAGCGAATAATTCACCCCTCCACTTT. Translated: CATAPPANNSPLHF.

The rearrangement joins TRBV7-8 to TRBJ2-5, with 8 positions matching TRBD2. The CDR3 is made up of 16 amino acids. CDR1 and CDR2 (germline): SGHVS, FQNEAQ. Trimming cost V 5 bases and J 5 bases; bases outside gene matches: 13. The DNA for the CDR3 is TGTGCCAGCAGCCCCCCCCCAGCGGGAGTGGGGGAGACCCAGTACTTC. Encoded protein: CASSPPPAGVGETQYF.

V is TRBV19 and J is TRBJ2-5; maybe TRBD2 (7 bases). Germline lookup yields CDR1 LNHDA and CDR2 SQIVND (reference sequence). This CDR3 spans 14 amino acids. The V end lost 6 bases, the J end lost 5 bases, and 16 bases lay between the germline ends. The CDR3 is CASSRGRGEETQYF. In DNA form, the CDR3 reads TGTGCCAGTAGCAGGGGACGGGGGGAGGAGACCCAGTACTTC.

The V call is TRBV24-1, the J call TRBJ1-2; D unresolved. The germline V gene encodes CDR1 KGHDR and CDR2 SFDVKD. V was clipped by 5 bases and J by 4 bases, with 10 bases between them. The CDR3 loop spans 13 amino acids. The CDR3 nucleotides read TGTGCCACCAGTGGTGGAGTGGGCTATGGCTACACCTTC. As protein: CATSGGVGYGYTF.